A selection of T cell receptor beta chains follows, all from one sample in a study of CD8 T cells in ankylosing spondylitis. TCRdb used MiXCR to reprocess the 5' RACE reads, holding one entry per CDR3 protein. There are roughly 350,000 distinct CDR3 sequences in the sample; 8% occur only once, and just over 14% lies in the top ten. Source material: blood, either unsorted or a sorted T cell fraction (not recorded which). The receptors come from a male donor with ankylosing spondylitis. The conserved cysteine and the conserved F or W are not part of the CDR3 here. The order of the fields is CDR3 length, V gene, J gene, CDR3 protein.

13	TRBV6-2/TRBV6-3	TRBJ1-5	ASSSGRRDNQPQH
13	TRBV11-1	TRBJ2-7	ASSSPDRADIEQY
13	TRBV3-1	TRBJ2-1	ASSQDFAGPNEQF
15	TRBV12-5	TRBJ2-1	ASGLVPTWRDNNEQF
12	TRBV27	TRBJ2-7	ASSLSWGRHEQY
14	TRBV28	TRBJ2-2	ASTLRGGGNTGELF
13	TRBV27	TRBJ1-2	ASTLRGQGSGGYT
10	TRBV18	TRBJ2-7	ASSDAHAEQY
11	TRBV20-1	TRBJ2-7	SARGAGPHEQY
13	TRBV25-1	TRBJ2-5	ASSQGTATLETQY
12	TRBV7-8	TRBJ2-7	ASSLRLYTDEQY
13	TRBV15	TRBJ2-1	ATTSGLAFDNEQF
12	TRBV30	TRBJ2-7	AWSVRGISYEQY
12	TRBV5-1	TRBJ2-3	ASSPTLTSDTQY
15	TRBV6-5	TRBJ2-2	ASSYPDRGANTGELF
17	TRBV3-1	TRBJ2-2	ASSQAGSGGQVDTGELF
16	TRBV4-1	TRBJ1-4	ASSQDTATWAAGVKLF
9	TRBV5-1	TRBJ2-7	ASREQYEQY
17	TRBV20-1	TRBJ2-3	SARDPGWASGTFTDTQY
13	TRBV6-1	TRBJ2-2	ASSPGLAHTGELF
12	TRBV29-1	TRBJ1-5	SVSQQGSGQPQH
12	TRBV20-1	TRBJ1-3	SARPGDGGNTIY
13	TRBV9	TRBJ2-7	ASSVGGRGSYEQY
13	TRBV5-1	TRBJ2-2	ASQSGNLNTGELF
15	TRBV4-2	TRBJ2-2	ASSQVRERTNTGELF
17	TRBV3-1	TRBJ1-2	ASSHGWLRGQASRDGYT
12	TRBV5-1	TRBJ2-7	ASSTTTATYEQY
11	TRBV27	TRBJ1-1	ASSSTMNTEAF
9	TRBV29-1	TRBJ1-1	SVSSNTEAF
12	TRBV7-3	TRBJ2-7	ASSPSQSSYEQY
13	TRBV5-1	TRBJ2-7	ASGLTAGNTAEQY
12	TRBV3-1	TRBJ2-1	ASSQDYAIDEQF
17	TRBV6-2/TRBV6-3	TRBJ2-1	ASSYSGTGIVAGYNEQF
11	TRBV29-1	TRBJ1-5	SVEVTENQPQH
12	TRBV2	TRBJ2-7	ASSVRQGGSEQY
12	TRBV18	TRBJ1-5	ASSPVRGNQPQH
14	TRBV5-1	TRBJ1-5	ASSLGQGGSNQPQH
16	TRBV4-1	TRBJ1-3	ASSLNSRGTHSGNTIY
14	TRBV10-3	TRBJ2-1	AISEEGVGGYNEQF
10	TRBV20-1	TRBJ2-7	SASRGAEEQY
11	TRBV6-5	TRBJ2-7	ASSYSSNYEQY
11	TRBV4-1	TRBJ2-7	ASSQWVTYEQY
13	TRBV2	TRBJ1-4	ASSPSLGANEKLF
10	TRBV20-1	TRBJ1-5	SALYSNQPQH
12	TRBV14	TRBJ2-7	ASSHGGIRYEQY
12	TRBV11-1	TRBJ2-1	ASSLTFRAGEQF
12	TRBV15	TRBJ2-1	ATSRGGGDNEQF
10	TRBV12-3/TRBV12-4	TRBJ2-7	ASSQGLYEQY